Listed here are 15 T cell receptor beta chains from one sample, sequenced in a study of blood T cell repertoires in COVID-19. TCRdb's copy holds only in-frame clones and misses some; the assay was immunoSEQ multiplex PCR. Found here are about 100,000 clones, 80% of them singletons; the top ten hold approximately 31%. Source material: peripheral blood. The receptor set was obtained from a man aged 70 or older with active or convalescent COVID-19.

The chain recombines TRBV6-5 with TRBJ1-1, with D possibly matching TRBD1 (5 bases). V shed 6 bases and J shed 1 base, with 9 bases lying between them. CDR3 size: 13 residues. The germline CDR1 and CDR2 sequences are MNHEY and SVGAGI. CDR3 sequence (DNA): TGTGCCAGCAGCCTAGACAGGAACACTGAAGCTTTCTTT. Amino acid sequence: CASSLDRNTEAFF.

In regard to this clone: In the same sample, other DNA sequences code for this CDR3. The chain links TRBV12-3 or TRBV12-4 to TRBJ2-3; TRBD2 is a possible D gene (6 bases). CDR3 length equals 12 residues. The V end was cut by 3 bases, the J end by 6 bases, with 7 bases between. Here the CDR3 reads CASSFGGDTQYF. DNA for the CDR3: TGTGCCAGCAGTTTTGGAGGGGATACGCAGTATTTT.

The chain uses TRBV2 and TRBJ1-2; D perhaps matches TRBD1 (6 bases). With 4 bases removed from V and 3 bases from J, the gap between germline ends came to 9 bases. The CDR3 spans 13 residues. Germline CDR1 reads SNHLY; CDR2 reads FYNNEI. DNA for the CDR3: TGTGCCAGCAGTGTTACAGGGTACTATGGCTACACCTTC. It is translated as CASSVTGYYGYTF.

This chain connects TRBV28 to TRBJ2-6; 9 positions match TRBD1. The germline gives CDR1 MDHEN, CDR2 SYDVKM. CDR3 size: 18 residues. Germline trimming cut 2 bases from V and 3 bases from J; bases unmatched to any gene: 8. Here the CDR3 reads CASSLSGTGFYGANVLTF. Here the CDR3 DNA reads TGTGCCAGCAGTTTAAGCGGGACAGGGTTTTATGGGGCCAACGTCCTGACTTTC.

In this sample, this clone turned up once. This chain's CDR3 is CASSSERDSNTEAFF. The CDR3 DNA reads TGTGCCAGCAGCTCGGAAAGGGACAGTAACACTGAAGCTTTCTTT. The chain has TRBV5-6 and TRBJ1-1, with 7 bases matching TRBD1. V was clipped by 3 bases and J by 2 bases; unmatched bases: 7. The CDR3 loop spans 15 amino acids. Per germline, CDR1 SGHDT and CDR2 YYEEEE.

The chain combines TRBV4-1 with TRBJ2-3; 7 positions match TRBD2. This CDR3 has 15 amino acids. CDR1 is MGHRA, CDR2 YSYEKL, per germline. V shed 4 bases, J shed 4 bases, and the junction held 8 bases outside the gene matches. In nucleotides, the CDR3 is TGCGCCAGCAGCCCCTTAGCGGGTATAGCAGATACGCAGTATTTT. This sequence encodes CASSPLAGIADTQYF.

This clone has more than one count but fewer than ten. The CDR3 loop reads CASSRQGAMDEQYF. CDR3 nucleotides: TGTGCCAGCAGCCGACAGGGGGCAATGGACGAGCAGTACTTC. V gene TRBV7-3 combines with J gene TRBJ2-7, with 10 bases fitting TRBD1. This CDR3 comprises 14 residues. The J segment lost 5 bases and the V segment lost 5 bases, leaving 6 bases of the junction unmatched. Germline V lookup: CDR1 SGHTA, CDR2 FQGTGA.

This chain connects TRBV20-1 to TRBJ2-3, with TRBD2 matching 8 bases. V lost 3 bases and J lost 2; bases outside the gene matches: 4. There are 14 residues in the CDR3. Germline V gene data show CDR1 as DFQATT and CDR2 as SNEGSKA (reference sequence). CDR3 sequence: CSASGSGTTDTQYF. The CDR3 coding sequence is TGCAGTGCTAGTGGTAGCGGGACCACAGATACGCAGTATTTT.

The V gene is TRBV6-5, the J gene TRBJ2-3; possibly TRBD2 for D (7 bases). The V end lost 7 bases, the J end lost 5 bases, and 16 bases lay between the germline ends. Germline-derived CDR1 and CDR2 are MNHEY and SVGAGI. The CDR3 is made up of 14 amino acids. CDR3 region: CASTDWGGGDTQYF. The CDR3 nucleotides read TGTGCCAGCACCGACTGGGGGGGCGGAGATACGCAGTATTTT.

This CDR3 is CASSPGGRAHEQYF. CDR3 in DNA: TGTGCCAGCAGTCCAGGCGGGAGGGCCCACGAGCAGTACTTC. The V and J genes are TRBV6-5 and TRBJ2-7; TRBD2 matches at 9 bases. CDR1 is MNHEY and CDR2 is SVGAGI in the germline V gene. The CDR3 spans 14 residues. J lost 5 bases, V lost 5 bases, and 7 bases had no gene match.

This clone came up once. The CDR3 reads CASSLEASGTEQFF. The CDR3 DNA follows: TGTGCCAGCAGCTTGGAAGCTAGCGGGACAGAGCAGTTCTTC. The rearrangement uses TRBV5-4 and TRBJ2-1, with 9 bases aligning to TRBD2. Germline-derived CDR1 and CDR2 are SGHNT and YYREEE (reference sequence). The CDR3 is 14 residues long. The V gene end was trimmed by 0 bases and the J gene end by 10 bases; junction bases not matched to a gene: 5.

The chain links TRBV6-2 or TRBV6-3 to TRBJ1-2, with 7 positions matching TRBD1. This CDR3 contains 15 residues. After removal of 4 bases from V and 3 bases from J, the junction contained 8 bases not matched to a gene. In germline, CDR1 is MNHEY, CDR2 SVGEGT. The CDR3 sequence is CASSSDRVADYGYTF. DNA of the CDR3: TGTGCCAGCAGTTCCGACAGGGTCGCAGACTATGGCTACACCTTC.

The chain has TRBV5-1 and TRBJ2-3, with D uncertain. V gave up 0 bases and J gave up 6 bases, with 5 bases separating them. The germline gives CDR1 SGHRS, CDR2 YFSETQ. The CDR3 has 12 residues. Here the CDR3 DNA reads TGCGCCAGCAGCTTGGAAACTGATACGCAGTATTTT. Protein product: CASSLETDTQYF. Combining the CDR3 with reference TRBV5-1 and TRBJ2-3 gives the whole variable domain KAGVTQTPRYLIKTRGQQVTLSCSPISGHRSVSWYQQTPGQGLQFLFEYFSETQRNKGNFPGRFSGRQFSNSRSEMNVSTLELGDSALYLCASSLETDTQYFGPGTRLTVL.

CDR3 sequence reads: CASSLERTGWTEAFF. CDR3 DNA: TGTGCCAGCAGCTTAGAAAGGACAGGGTGGACTGAAGCTTTCTTT. The rearrangement links TRBV7-8 to TRBJ1-1; 8 positions match TRBD1. The CDR3 runs 15 residues. Germline V gene sequence: CDR1 SGHVS, CDR2 FQNEAQ. With V trimmed by 1 base and J by 5 bases, 6 bases remained unmatched. The variable domain in full, completed from reference TRBV7-8 and TRBJ1-1, reads GAGVSQSPRYKVAKRGQDVALRCDPISGHVSLFWYQQALGQGPEFLTYFQNEAQLDKSGLPSDRFFAERPEGSVSTLKIQRTQQEDSAVYLCASSLERTGWTEAFFGQGTRLTVV.

The chain couples TRBV4-3 to TRBJ1-1, with a possible D match to TRBD1 (6 bases). Trimming stripped 3 bases from V and 3 bases from J, with 8 bases between. CDR1 is LGHNA and CDR2 is YSLEER in the germline V gene. This CDR3 spans 13 amino acids. In DNA form, the CDR3 reads TGCGCCAGCAGCCATAACAGGGACACTGAAGCTTTCTTT. Translating gives CASSHNRDTEAFF.